The 8 T cell receptor beta chains listed next were all sequenced from one sample in a study of blood T cell repertoires in COVID-19. The method was immunoSEQ multiplex PCR; TCRdb's version includes in-frame clones alone and lacks a portion of them. There are around 30,000 clones in the sample; roughly 73% occur only once, and roughly 14% lies in the top ten. Sequencing was performed on peripheral blood. The receptors here all came from a man older than 75 with active or convalescent COVID-19.

In its sample, this clone was seen a few times. This rearrangement joins TRBV29-1 to TRBJ2-1, with 11 positions matching TRBD2. The V segment lost 6 bases and the J segment 12 bases; nucleotides outside the gene matches: 4. Germline V gene data show CDR1 as SQVTM and CDR2 as ANQGSEA. There are 11 residues in the CDR3. CDR3: CSVTTSGVQFF. Written as DNA, the CDR3 is TGCAGCGTAACGACTAGCGGGGTGCAGTTCTTC.

The chain recombines TRBV3-1 (or the pseudogene TRBV3-2) with TRBJ1-6, with 9 bases fitting TRBD1. Germline-derived CDR1 and CDR2 are LGHDT and YNNKEL (reference sequence). V dropped 3 bases and J dropped 7; count of bases not matched to a gene: 4. The CDR3 consists of 15 residues. The DNA for the CDR3 is TGTGCCAGCAGCCATCTGGACAGGGGAAATTCACCCCTCCACTTT. Amino acids: CASSHLDRGNSPLHF.

This clone was seen a single time. The CDR3 DNA is TGTGCCAGTAGTTCCAGACAGCTCACAGATACGCAGTATTTT. This codes for CASSSRQLTDTQYF. This sequence joins TRBV19 and TRBJ2-3; possibly TRBD1 for D (5 bases). There are 14 residues in the CDR3. Trimming left V 5 bases short and J 2 bases short, with 11 bases between. Germline V gene data show CDR1 as LNHDA and CDR2 as SQIVND (reference sequence).

The CDR3: CASSYSGQGGNGYTF. CDR3 in DNA: TGCGCCAGCAGCTACTCAGGACAGGGGGGGAATGGCTACACCTTC. The chain couples TRBV5-1 to TRBJ1-2; TRBD1 aligns across 10 bases. Germline CDR1 SGHRS, CDR2 YFSETQ. This CDR3 has 15 residues. J gave up 6 bases and V 3 bases, and 8 bases lay outside the gene matches. The whole variable domain, remainder taken from reference TRBV5-1 and TRBJ1-2, is KAGVTQTPRYLIKTRGQQVTLSCSPISGHRSVSWYQQTPGQGLQFLFEYFSETQRNKGNFPGRFSGRQFSNSRSEMNVSTLELGDSALYLCASSYSGQGGNGYTFGSGTRLTVV.

The chain couples TRBV11-3 to TRBJ2-2; no definite D call. Per germline, CDR1 SGHNT and CDR2 YENEEA. The length of the CDR3 is 12 residues. Trimming left V 5 bases short and J 9 bases short, with 10 bases between. CDR3 protein: CASSPFGWELFF. CDR3 nucleotide sequence: TGTGCCAGCAGCCCGTTTGGCTGGGAGCTGTTTTTT.

The V and J genes are TRBV6-1 and TRBJ1-2, with TRBD1 as a possible D gene (5 bases). Trimming left V 1 base short and J 2 bases short, with 11 bases between. The CDR3 spans 15 residues. Germline V gene data show CDR1 as MNHNS and CDR2 as SASEGT. CDR3 DNA: TGTGCCAGCAGTGAAGTAGGGACTCCAAACTATGGCTACACCTTC. This sequence encodes CASSEVGTPNYGYTF.

This clone was detected only once. V and J are TRBV6-5 and TRBJ2-2; D remains ambiguous. Looked up from germline, CDR1 is MNHEY and CDR2 is SVGAGI. With 4 bases removed from V and 7 bases from J, the gap between germline ends came to 10 bases. The CDR3 sequence is 13 residues long. The CDR3, as DNA: TGTGCCAGCAGTTCCAGCGTACACGGGGAGCTGTTTTTT. Translation gives CASSSSVHGELFF.

The genes are TRBV27 and TRBJ2-1; 12 bases align to TRBD1. The germline V gene encodes CDR1 MNHEY and CDR2 SMNVEV (reference sequence). With V trimmed by 4 bases and J by 8 bases, 9 bases remained unmatched. This CDR3 is built from 16 residues. CDR3 residues: CASSSSGTGGADEQFF. The CDR3 DNA sequence: TGTGCCAGCAGTTCATCCGGGACAGGGGGCGCGGATGAGCAGTTCTTC.